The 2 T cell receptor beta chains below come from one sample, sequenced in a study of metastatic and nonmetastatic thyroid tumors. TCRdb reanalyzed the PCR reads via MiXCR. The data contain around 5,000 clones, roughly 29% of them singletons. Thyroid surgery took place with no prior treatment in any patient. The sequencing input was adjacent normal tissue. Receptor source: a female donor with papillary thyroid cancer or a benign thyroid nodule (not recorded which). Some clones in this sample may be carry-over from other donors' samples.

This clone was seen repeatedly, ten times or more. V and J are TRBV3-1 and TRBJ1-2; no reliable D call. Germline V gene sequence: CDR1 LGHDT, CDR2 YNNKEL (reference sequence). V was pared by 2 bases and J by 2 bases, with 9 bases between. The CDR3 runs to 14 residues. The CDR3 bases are TGTGCCAGCAGCCAAACTGGCCAGAACTATGGCTACACCTTC. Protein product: CASSQTGQNYGYTF.

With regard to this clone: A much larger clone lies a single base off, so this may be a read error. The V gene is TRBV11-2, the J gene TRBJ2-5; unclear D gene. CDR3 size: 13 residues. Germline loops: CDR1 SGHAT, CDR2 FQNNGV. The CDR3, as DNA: TGTGCCCGCAGCTTAAACAGCCAAGAGACCCAGTACTTC. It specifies CARSLNSQETQYF.